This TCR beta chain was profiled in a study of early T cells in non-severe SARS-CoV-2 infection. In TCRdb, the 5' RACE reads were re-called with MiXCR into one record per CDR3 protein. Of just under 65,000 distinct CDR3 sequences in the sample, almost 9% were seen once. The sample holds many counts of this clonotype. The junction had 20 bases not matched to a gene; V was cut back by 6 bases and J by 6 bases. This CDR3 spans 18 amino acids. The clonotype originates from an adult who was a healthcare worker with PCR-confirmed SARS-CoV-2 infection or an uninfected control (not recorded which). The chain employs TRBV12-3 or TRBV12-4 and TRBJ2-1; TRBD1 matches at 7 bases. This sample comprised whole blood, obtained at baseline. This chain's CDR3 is CASSLSRRQSGGGNEQFF. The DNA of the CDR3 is TGTGCCAGCAGCCTCTCCCGGCGGCAGTCAGGGGGTGGCAATGAGCAGTTCTTC.